Sequencing of this TCR beta chain was carried out in a study of PD-1 blockade in classical Hodgkin lymphoma. The CDR3 runs to 18 residues. Unmatched junction bases numbered 18, after V lost 3 bases and J lost 4 bases. CDR1 and CDR2 (germline): MNHNS, SASEGT. The study, taken as a whole, reports: Newly diagnosed patients reportedly trailed healthy donors in baseline TCR diversity. Complete responders' diversity at baseline resembled that of newly diagnosed patients. Nivolumab initiated under 1 year post-ASCT led to patient exclusion.

Sequenced by immunoSEQ multiplex PCR; TCRdb stores in-frame clones only, minus some. The profile shows fewer than 65,000 clones, approximately 90% of them singletons. Worth noting for this clone: Antigen unknown.

There was relapse after autologous stem cell transplantation in every patient, and there was variation in brentuximab vedotin exposure. This clonotype was obtained from a human donor with classical Hodgkin lymphoma. V and J are TRBV6-1 and TRBJ2-7; 7 bases fit TRBD1. The source was peripheral blood mononuclear cells (PBMCs), collected at baseline. The CDR3 spells CASSDQKGAFLMEYEQYF. In DNA, the CDR3 is TGTGCCAGCAGTGATCAAAAGGGGGCTTTTCTAATGGAATACGAGCAGTACTTC.